The source of this T cell receptor beta chain is a study of cytotoxic CD8 clonotypes in ibrutinib-treated CLL. Concerning this clone: What it recognizes is unknown.

The CDR3 contains 17 residues. Trimming removed 4 bases at V and 8 bases at J, with 25 bases between. The germline V gene has CDR1 SGHRS and CDR2 YFSETQ. Here immunoSEQ multiplex PCR was the method, and the copy in TCRdb shows in-frame clones only, minus some. This table holds approximately 130,000 clones, approximately 81% found once. General study findings and limits: Baseline levels of clonality went above those of age-matched healthy donors and moved with circulating CD8+ T-cell counts.

The chain joins TRBV5-1 to TRBJ1-5, with D maybe TRBD1 (5 bases). The receptor's source is a human donor with chronic lymphocytic leukemia. Sample: PBMCs, taken after 24 months of ibrutinib treatment. CDR3 sequence (DNA): TGCGCCAGCAGCCCCGAGGGGCCCGACACTCGGGGGGAGCCCCAGCATTTT. Translating it yields CASSPEGPDTRGEPQHF. The full variable domain, completed using reference TRBV5-1 and TRBJ1-5, is KAGVTQTPRYLIKTRGQQVTLSCSPISGHRSVSWYQQTPGQGLQFLFEYFSETQRNKGNFPGRFSGRQFSNSRSEMNVSTLELGDSALYLCASSPEGPDTRGEPQHFGDGTRLSIL.